One and the same sample provided the 30 T cell receptor beta chains below, sequenced in a study of T cells after yellow fever vaccination. TCRdb used MiXCR to reprocess the 5' RACE reads, holding one entry per CDR3 protein. Here the sample spans over 300,000 distinct CDR3 sequences, approximately 4% being singletons. The sequences come from PBMCs, collected 5 days after the yellow fever booster vaccination. The origin of the receptors is a man between 18 and 29 years old who received the YFV17D yellow fever vaccine.

The chain carries TRBV4-1 and TRBJ2-7; D ambiguous. This CDR3 is 13 amino acids long. Germline assignment: CDR1 MGHRA and CDR2 YSYEKL. V lost 0 bases and J lost 2, with 5 bases in between. CDR3 sequence reads: CASSQDRPYEQYF. The CDR3 DNA reads as TGCGCCAGCAGCCAAGACCGTCCCTACGAGCAGTACTTC.

This clonotype was seen only a few times. The gene calls are TRBV28 and TRBJ1-1; D is uncertain. The CDR3 extends over 17 amino acids. V lost 6 bases to trimming and J lost 0 bases, with 20 bases between them. CDR1 and CDR2 from the germline V gene are MDHEN and SYDVKM. In DNA, the CDR3 is TGTGCCAGCAGCCTCGGGGTAGACAATGGAATGAACACTGAAGCTTTCTTT. Its translation is CASSLGVDNGMNTEAFF. The whole variable domain, filled in from reference TRBV28 and TRBJ1-1, reads DVKVTQSSRYLVKRTGEKVFLECVQDMDHENMFWYRQDPGLGLRLIYFSYDVKMKEKGDIPEGYSVSREKKERFSLILESASTNQTSMYLCASSLGVDNGMNTEAFFGQGTRLTVV.

The table lists this clonotype with many counts. The rearrangement uses TRBV18 and TRBJ1-5; a weak D match, TRBD1 (5 bases). Germline V gene data show CDR1 as KGHSH and CDR2 as LQKENI. The V gene lost 0 bases and the J gene lost 0 bases, with 15 bases spanning the gap. This CDR3 comprises 18 residues. This CDR3 is CASSPPWQGPYSNQPQHF. The CDR3, as DNA: TGTGCCAGCTCACCACCGTGGCAGGGCCCATATAGCAATCAGCCCCAGCATTTT.

V is TRBV27 and J is TRBJ1-1; the match to TRBD1 covers 9 bases. Germline CDR1 is MNHEY and CDR2 is SMNVEV (reference sequence). There are 14 residues in the CDR3. Trimming at V came to 2 bases and at J to 7 bases, leaving 5 bases not matched to a gene. CDR3 loop: CASSLGTGFFEAFF. The CDR3 bases are TGTGCCAGCAGTTTAGGGACAGGGTTTTTTGAAGCTTTCTTT.

This clonotype was seen more than once but under ten times. A much larger clone differs from this one at a single base, so this may be a read error. The V call is TRBV2, the J call TRBJ2-6; D gene ambiguous. The CDR3 totals 14 residues. Trimming removed 8 bases at V and 0 bases at J, with 8 bases between. In germline, CDR1 is SNHLY, CDR2 FYNNEI. CDR3 coding DNA: TGTGCCAGCTGCCCGAGCTCTGGGGCCAACGTCCTGACTTTC. This translates into CASCPSSGANVLTF.

This clonotype was detected many times. The V call is TRBV5-1, the J call TRBJ2-1; possibly TRBD2 for D (6 bases). This CDR3 has 16 residues. Trimming cost V 4 bases and J 4 bases, with 18 bases left between them. CDR1 and CDR2 (germline): SGHRS, YFSETQ. The CDR3 reads CASSQIPGTAYNEQFF. The CDR3 DNA is TGCGCCAGCAGCCAGATCCCCGGGACTGCTTACAATGAGCAGTTCTTC. Using reference TRBV5-1 and TRBJ2-1 for the parts outside the CDR3, the full variable domain is KAGVTQTPRYLIKTRGQQVTLSCSPISGHRSVSWYQQTPGQGLQFLFEYFSETQRNKGNFPGRFSGRQFSNSRSEMNVSTLELGDSALYLCASSQIPGTAYNEQFFGPGTRLTVL.

J is TRBJ2-6 and V is TRBV12-3 or TRBV12-4, with a tentative D call TRBD2 (5 bases). CDR3 length: 17 amino acids. Trimming took 2 bases from V and 0 from J, leaving 11 bases between them. CDR3 in amino acids: CASSLRGAFSGANVLTF. CDR3 in DNA: TGTGCCAGCAGTTTACGGGGAGCCTTCTCTGGGGCCAACGTCCTGACTTTC.

There are a few counts of this clonotype. J is TRBJ1-4 and V is TRBV6-5; TRBD1 is a possible D gene (6 bases). The germline V and J ends were trimmed by 1 base and 5 bases, with 11 bases remaining between them. This CDR3 has 15 residues. Germline V gene lookup returns CDR1 MNHEY and CDR2 SVGAGI. The CDR3 DNA follows: TGTGCCAGCAGTTACTACAGGGTTCAAAATGAAAAACTGTTTTTT. The encoded protein is CASSYYRVQNEKLFF.

This clonotype was counted only a few times. The chain has TRBV10-3 and TRBJ2-5; the D gene is possibly TRBD2 (5 bases). Germline V gene lookup returns CDR1 ENHRY and CDR2 SYGVKD. The CDR3 extends over 13 amino acids. Deletions cut 1 base from V and 5 bases from J, with 8 bases between. This CDR3 reads CAISELARETQYF. For the CDR3, the DNA is TGTGCCATCAGTGAGTTAGCGCGGGAGACCCAGTACTTC.

The chain combines TRBV10-1 with TRBJ2-7; 8 bases are shared with TRBD1. The V and J ends lost 3 bases and 5 bases, in that order; junction bases with no gene match: 9. The CDR3 loop spans 15 amino acids. CDR1 and CDR2 from the germline V gene are WNHNN and SYGVQD (reference sequence). DNA of the CDR3: TGCGCCAGCAGTGATACAGCAGGGGGCCTCAACGAGCAGTACTTC. This sequence encodes CASSDTAGGLNEQYF.

This clonotype was seen more than once but under ten times. This sequence joins TRBV11-2 and TRBJ2-5; TRBD1 or TRBD2 may be the D gene (6 bases each). The V end lost 4 bases, the J end lost 1 base, and 13 bases lay between the germline ends. CDR1 and CDR2 from the germline V gene are SGHAT and FQNNGV. The CDR3 covers 15 residues. The CDR3 DNA is TGTGCCAGCAGCTCTACCGGGGGCCTCCAAGAGACCCAGTACTTC. Its translation: CASSSTGGLQETQYF.

This clonotype has only a few counts. This chain links TRBV5-1 with TRBJ2-5, with a tentative D call TRBD2 (6 bases). Germline CDR1 SGHRS, CDR2 YFSETQ. The CDR3 length is 13 residues. V shed 4 bases and J shed 5 bases, with 12 bases lying between them. The CDR3 region is CASSVAARETQYF. The CDR3 DNA reads TGCGCCAGCAGCGTAGCGGCCCGGGAGACCCAGTACTTC.

The V and J genes are TRBV3-1 and TRBJ2-3; D possibly corresponds to TRBD1 (5 bases). The germline gives CDR1 LGHDT, CDR2 YNNKEL (reference sequence). V dropped 8 bases and J dropped 0 bases, with 9 bases sitting between them. The CDR3 is 13 residues long. The CDR3 region has the DNA TGTGCCAGCGGGGCGACTAGCACAGATACGCAGTATTTT. Amino acid sequence: CASGATSTDTQYF.

This clonotype was picked up a small number of times. The V call is TRBV24-1, the J call TRBJ1-2, with 7 positions matching TRBD1. Germline V gene lookup returns CDR1 KGHDR and CDR2 SFDVKD. Trimming removed 4 bases from V and 3 bases from J; junction bases left unmatched: 16. The CDR3 extends over 18 amino acids. The CDR3 here is CATSDHEAGGGSYYGYTF. DNA for the CDR3: TGTGCCACCAGTGACCACGAAGCAGGGGGAGGCAGCTACTATGGCTACACCTTC.

This clonotype was counted a few times. The V and J genes are TRBV9 and TRBJ2-1; 7 bases map to TRBD1. With 0 bases clipped from V and 4 bases from J, the junction kept 4 bases outside the gene matches. The CDR3 covers 15 residues. From germline, CDR1 is SGDLS and CDR2 YYNGEE. CDR3 sequence reads: CASSVERGQYNEQFF. The CDR3 DNA sequence: TGTGCCAGCAGCGTAGAGAGGGGGCAGTACAATGAGCAGTTCTTC.

This clonotype was recorded a few times. The rearrangement joins TRBV7-2 to TRBJ2-5; 9 nucleotides agree with TRBD2. From germline, CDR1 is SGHTA and CDR2 FQGNSA. CDR3 length: 16 residues. V trimming: 6 bases; J trimming: 5 bases; junction bases outside the gene matches: 13. CDR3 sequence: CASSSTFAGGLETQYF. As DNA, the CDR3 is TGTGCCAGCAGTTCCACTTTTGCGGGGGGGCTGGAGACCCAGTACTTC.

This chain links TRBV7-2 with TRBJ1-5; D gene ambiguous. The CDR3 has 14 residues. Germline V gives CDR1 SGHTA, CDR2 FQGNSA. V shed 5 bases and J shed 2 bases, with 10 bases lying between them. The CDR3 loop is CASSARAGNQPQHF. CDR3 bases: TGTGCCAGCAGCGCCCGGGCGGGCAATCAGCCCCAGCATTTT.

The rearrangement joins TRBV7-9 to TRBJ2-7, with unresolved D. CDR1 is SEHNR, CDR2 FQNEAQ, per germline (reference sequence). V lost 5 bases and J lost 3, with 11 bases in between. The CDR3 sequence is 13 residues long. CDR3 nucleotides: TGTGCCAGCAGCCCACAGTGGGGCTACGAGCAGTACTTC. It codes for CASSPQWGYEQYF. Supplemented by reference TRBV7-9 and TRBJ2-7, the full variable domain reads DTGVSQNPRHKITKRGQNVTFRCDPISEHNRLYWYRQTLGQGPEFLTYFQNEAQLEKSRLLSDRFSAERPKGSFSTLEIQRTEQGDSAMYLCASSPQWGYEQYFGPGTRLTVT.

In this sample, this clonotype turned up a few times. This chain links TRBV10-3 with TRBJ2-2; D may be TRBD1 or TRBD2 (5 bases each). The CDR3 extends over 18 amino acids. The V gene's germline CDR1 is ENHRY and CDR2 SYGVKD. Trimming removed 4 bases at V and 0 bases at J, with 18 bases between. This CDR3 reads CAISAIPGAHPNTGELFF. CDR3 nucleotides: TGTGCCATCAGTGCAATTCCCGGGGCCCACCCGAACACCGGGGAGCTGTTTTTT.

This sequence joins TRBV3-2 and TRBJ2-7; no check of the table's D call, TRBD2, against the DNA was made. TRBV3-2 is designated a pseudogene. The CDR3 has 17 residues. CDR3 nucleotides: TGTGCCAGCAGCCAAAGGGGCCTTGGCGGGGGGATCTACGAGCAGTACTTC. This codes for CASSQRGLGGGIYEQYF.

The rearrangement joins TRBV5-1 to TRBJ1-6, with a possible D match to TRBD1 (6 bases). Germline values: CDR1 SGHRS, CDR2 YFSETQ. Trimming cost V 2 bases and J 5 bases, with 14 bases left between them. CDR3 size: 16 residues. The CDR3 reads CASSFRGAGDNSPLHF. For the CDR3, the DNA is TGCGCCAGCAGCTTCAGGGGTGCCGGGGATAATTCACCCCTCCACTTT.

The chain is built from TRBV18 and TRBJ2-5; 9 bases align to TRBD2. Germline V gene lookup returns CDR1 KGHSH and CDR2 LQKENI. J was trimmed by 0 bases and V by 1 base; bases with no gene match: 0. The CDR3 is 15 residues long. The CDR3 nucleotides are TGTGCCAGCTCACCACAGCGGGGGGACCAAGAGACCCAGTACTTC. Its translation: CASSPQRGDQETQYF.

V and J are TRBV6-2 or TRBV6-3 and TRBJ2-3, with 8 bases matching TRBD2. CDR3 size: 14 residues. Germline CDR1 is MNHEY and CDR2 is SVGEGT. With 6 bases clipped from V and 5 bases from J, the junction kept 7 bases outside the gene matches. The CDR3 region has the DNA TGTGCCAGCAGGGCAGCGGGGGACGTAGATACGCAGTATTTT. It translates to CASRAAGDVDTQYF.

This clonotype was counted ten times or more. J is TRBJ2-7 and V is TRBV11-2, with 13 bases that match TRBD2. The CDR3 loop spans 14 amino acids. After removal of 5 bases from V and 3 bases from J, the junction contained 1 base not matched to a gene. Germline assignment: CDR1 SGHAT and CDR2 FQNNGV. CDR3: CASSRTSGSYEQYF. CDR3 nucleotide sequence: TGTGCCAGCAGCCGGACTAGCGGGAGCTACGAGCAGTACTTC.

This clonotype was counted between two and nine times. This chain uses TRBV20-1 with TRBJ2-1; D might be TRBD1 (5 bases). Germline V gene lookup returns CDR1 DFQATT and CDR2 SNEGSKA (reference sequence). This CDR3 contains 12 residues. As DNA, the CDR3 is TGCAGCGCCAGGGCGCCCCTCAATGAGCAGTTCTTC. It specifies CSARAPLNEQFF.

The table lists this clonotype with a few counts. The chain carries TRBV19 and TRBJ2-5, with 8 bases lining up with TRBD2. Germline loops: CDR1 LNHDA, CDR2 SQIVND (reference sequence). The CDR3 has 17 amino acids. J gave up 1 base and V 6 bases, and 13 bases lay outside the gene matches. CDR3 in amino acids: CASSRSGTRAPQETQYF. The CDR3 bases are TGTGCCAGTAGCCGCTCCGGGACTAGGGCCCCCCAAGAGACCCAGTACTTC.

In its sample, this clonotype was seen a few times. This chain uses TRBV6-1 with TRBJ2-1; D gene unclear. Trimming pared 5 bases from V and 4 bases from J, leaving 6 bases between. CDR3 length: 12 residues. Per the germline V gene, CDR1 is MNHNS and CDR2 is SASEGT. CDR3 sequence (DNA): TGTGCCAGCAGTAAGCAGTACAATGAGCAGTTCTTC. Translation gives CASSKQYNEQFF.

The chain links TRBV20-1 to TRBJ1-1, with D hard to call. The CDR3 has 14 residues. Trimming removed 7 bases at V and 5 bases at J, with 20 bases between. Looked up from germline, CDR1 is DFQATT and CDR2 is SNEGSKA (reference sequence). As DNA, the CDR3 is TGCAGTGTCTCGGATCCTTTAACGGGAACTGAAGCTTTCTTT. This gives the protein CSVSDPLTGTEAFF.

This clonotype appeared a few times. This sequence joins TRBV5-5 and TRBJ2-7; 10 bases agree with TRBD1. CDR1 is SGHKS and CDR2 is YYEKEE in the germline V gene (reference sequence). V trimming: 5 bases; J trimming: 2 bases; junction bases outside the gene matches: 7. The CDR3 length is 15 residues. CDR3 amino acids: CASSTPGQGTYEQYV. The CDR3 DNA is TGTGCCAGCAGTACTCCGGGACAGGGGACCTACGAGCAGTACGTC.

This clonotype has at least ten counts. V and J are TRBV4-1 and TRBJ2-1; TRBD2 is a possible D gene (7 bases). This CDR3 comprises 17 residues. V dropped 0 bases and J dropped 8 bases, with 20 bases sitting between them. CDR1 and CDR2 from the germline V gene are MGHRA and YSYEKL. CDR3 amino acids: CASSQDPSGGFRDEQFF. The CDR3 DNA follows: TGCGCCAGCAGCCAAGATCCGTCGGGGGGCTTTAGGGATGAGCAGTTCTTC.